The rows below give T cell receptor beta chains drawn from one sample of a study of Ad26.COV2.S vaccination and SARS-CoV-2 variants. Profiling relied on immunoSEQ multiplex PCR, and the TCRdb table lists in-frame clones only, not all of them. Among roughly 400,000 clones listed, 92% were seen once. Sequenced here: peripheral blood, sampled in a trial of Ad26.COV2.S vaccine versus placebo. Receptors originate from a person between 18 and 65 years old who received the Ad26.COV2.S COVID-19 vaccine or a placebo. CDR3s include the opening cysteine and the closing phenylalanine or tryptophan. Each record gives: J gene, V gene, CDR3 protein.

TRBJ2-7,TRBV19,CASSIGYEQYF
TRBJ1-1,TRBV6-5,CASGDSGTVNTEAFF
TRBJ2-1,TRBV9,CASSGINNEQFF
TRBJ2-3,TRBV6-6,CASSYGSSRNTQYF
TRBJ2-1,TRBV14,CASSQDLGSSQFF
TRBJ1-4,TRBV7-9,CASSSPGHTATNEKLFF
TRBJ1-2,TRBV7-2,CASSPRWGDLSGYTF
TRBJ2-6,TRBV28,CASDRGGHGANVLTF
TRBJ1-3,TRBV2,CASSESNSGNTIYF
TRBJ1-6,TRBV11-2,CASSLRHLNSPLHF
TRBJ2-7,TRBV2,CASTSPQRGAYEQYF
TRBJ2-5,TRBV4-1,CASSHPWGGVGETQYF
TRBJ1-1,TRBV19,CASSMAKITEAFF
TRBJ2-1,TRBV11-2,CASSSPKQGPGGQFF
TRBJ2-7,TRBV20-1,CSASIPYEQYF
TRBJ2-3,TRBV7-2,CASSLVGGVTDTQYF
TRBJ1-2,TRBV27,CASSWDGGLGGYTF
TRBJ2-2,TRBV13,CASSLETEPYTGELFF
TRBJ1-1,TRBV4-1,CASSVGFPTEAFF
TRBJ1-1,TRBV19,CASSISGTGAEAFF
TRBJ2-7,TRBV27,CASRRGGGFYEQYF
TRBJ2-7,TRBV18,CASSPRAGGSYEQYF
TRBJ2-1,TRBV4-3,CASSQVGLAGVNEQFF
TRBJ2-7,TRBV4-1,CASSQGWPLYEQYF
TRBJ2-5,TRBV7-9,CASSLHGNQETQYF
TRBJ2-1,TRBV2,CASSEYNEQFF
TRBJ2-7,TRBV19,CASSKVSSYEQYF
TRBJ2-7,TRBV7-6,CASSRTVGVNYEQYF
TRBJ2-2,TRBV7-9,CANLGTSSAGELFF
TRBJ1-6,TRBV5-6,CASSPYRGYNSPLHF
TRBJ2-1,TRBV11-2,CASSLVSHYNEQFF
TRBJ1-6,TRBV7-9,CASSLWTGERNSPLHF
TRBJ2-5,TRBV3-1/TRBV3-2,CASSQMLRGNQETQYF
TRBJ1-5,TRBV6-6,CASVLGGARGNQPQHF
TRBJ1-2,TRBV5-1,CASSSWREDANYGYTF
TRBJ2-1,TRBV4-1,CASSQGAAEYNEQFF
TRBJ1-3,TRBV2,CASTLMLSGNTIYF
TRBJ2-7,TRBV2,CASSGDTRAEQYF
TRBJ2-7,TRBV9,CASSVDGDEQYF
TRBJ2-7,TRBV28,CASSTPGRTSYEQYF
TRBJ2-5,TRBV4-3,CASSQDGRGRYQETQYF
TRBJ2-2,TRBV18,CASSLAGAANTGELFF